These T cell receptor beta chains were read from a single sample in a study of T cell responses to AZD1222 COVID-19 vaccine. Profiling relied on immunoSEQ multiplex PCR, and the TCRdb table lists in-frame clones only, not all of them. The sample includes approximately 110,000 clones, about nine tenths of them seen just once. Here the sequenced sample was peripheral blood, taken on day 0 of AZD1222 vaccination. Source of these receptors: an adult in good health. The CDR3 runs from the conserved cysteine through the conserved F or W. Each record gives: J gene, D gene, clone size, V gene, CDR3 protein, CDR3 DNA. The D gene is left open where the match is weak. For some rows the clone size is stated as once, few or many, or as a class when expanded; others skip it.

>TRBJ2-2|TRBD1|NA|TRBV19
CASSRDRVATGELFF
TGTGCCAGTAGTAGGGACAGGGTCGCAACCGGGGAGCTGTTTTTT
>TRBJ1-5|NA|NA|TRBV11-2
CASSLGGSSNQPQHF
TGTGCCAGCAGCTTAGGAGGTTCTAGCAATCAGCCCCAGCATTTT
>TRBJ1-2|NA|few|TRBV6-5
CASSYSYQGGSYGYTF
TGTGCCAGCAGTTACTCGTATCAGGGAGGAAGCTATGGCTACACCTTC
>TRBJ2-7|TRBD2|NA|TRBV5-4
CASSIGLAGGYEQYF
TGTGCCAGCAGCATCGGACTAGCGGGGGGATACGAGCAGTACTTC
>TRBJ2-7|NA|NA|TRBV13
CASTGPSDDWYF
TGTGCCAGCACGGGGCCATCCGATGATTGGTACTTC
>TRBJ1-2|NA|NA|TRBV7-9
CASSPQAGVYGYTF
TGTGCCAGCAGCCCCCAGGCAGGGGTTTATGGCTACACCTTC
>TRBJ2-7|NA|NA|TRBV5-4
CASSGELGGVYEQYF
TGTGCCAGCAGCGGCGAGTTAGGGGGAGTCTACGAGCAGTACTTC
>TRBJ2-5|NA|NA|TRBV5-6
CASSSGPQETQYF
TGTGCCAGCAGCTCCGGACCACAAGAGACCCAGTACTTC
>TRBJ2-3|NA|few|TRBV3-1/TRBV3-2
CASSHADSPSTDTQYF
TGTGCCAGCAGTCACGCTGACAGTCCGAGCACAGATACGCAGTATTTT
>TRBJ2-3|TRBD2|few|TRBV4-1
CASSQWTSGSTDTQYF
TGCGCCAGCAGCCAATGGACTAGCGGTAGCACAGATACGCAGTATTTT
>TRBJ2-3|NA|NA|TRBV6-1
CASSELRRPSTGTDTQYF
TGTGCCAGCAGTGAACTAAGGCGGCCGTCTACGGGCACAGATACGCAGTATTTT
>TRBJ1-1|NA|NA|TRBV19
CASSYIRNTEAFF
TGTGCCAGTAGTTATATAAGGAACACTGAAGCTTTCTTT
>TRBJ2-7|NA|NA|TRBV7-2
CASSRRVGTYEQYF
TGTGCCAGCAGCCGCAGGGTAGGAACCTACGAGCAGTACTTC
>TRBJ2-1|TRBD2|NA|TRBV5-1
CASSLERGSYNEQFF
TGCGCCAGCAGCTTGGAGCGGGGTTCCTACAATGAGCAGTTCTTC
>TRBJ1-2|NA|NA|TRBV19
CASKTDEGDYGYTF
TGTGCCAGCAAAACTGACGAGGGTGACTATGGCTACACCTTC
>TRBJ2-1|TRBD1|NA|TRBV10-3
CAISGTGTKYNEQFF
TGTGCCATCAGTGGGACAGGCACCAAATACAATGAGCAGTTCTTC
>TRBJ1-5|TRBD1|NA|TRBV3-1/TRBV3-2
CASSQEGDRDMSQPQHF
TGTGCCAGCAGCCAAGAGGGCGACAGGGATATGAGTCAGCCCCAGCATTTT
>TRBJ1-2|NA|once|TRBV6-6
CASTQLGERANYGYTF
TGTGCCAGCACCCAACTCGGAGAACGAGCTAACTATGGCTACACCTTC
>TRBJ2-1|NA|NA|TRBV21-1
CASSKAVYSYNEQFF
TGTGCCAGCAGCAAAGCCGTCTACTCCTACAATGAGCAGTTCTTC
>TRBJ1-5|NA|few|TRBV28
CASSLIRMGSNQPQHF
TGTGCCAGCAGTTTGATCCGCATGGGGAGCAATCAGCCCCAGCATTTT
>TRBJ2-7|TRBD1|once|TRBV3-1/TRBV3-2
CASSRGQGGYEQYF
TGTGCCAGCAGCCGGGGACAGGGGGGCTACGAGCAGTACTTC
>TRBJ2-3|NA|NA|TRBV2
CASKSTGSTDTQYF
TGTGCCAGCAAATCGACAGGTTCCACAGATACGCAGTATTTT
>TRBJ1-1|NA|NA|TRBV5-4
CASSLITPKANTEAFF
TGTGCCAGCAGCTTGATCACCCCGAAGGCGAACACTGAAGCTTTCTTT
>TRBJ2-7|TRBD1|NA|TRBV5-1
CASSGGQLYEQYF
TGCGCCAGCAGTGGGGGACAGCTATACGAGCAGTACTTC
>TRBJ1-1|NA|once|TRBV7-8
CASSLGRGAGAFF
TGTGCCAGCAGCTTAGGCCGAGGGGCCGGTGCTTTCTTT
>TRBJ2-1|NA|once|TRBV5-5
CASSPLAGQKFF
TGTGCCAGCAGCCCTCTTGCAGGACAGAAGTTCTTC
>TRBJ1-2|NA|few|TRBV4-2
CASRTREGAEGYTF
TGTGCCAGCAGGACGAGGGAAGGGGCTGAGGGCTACACCTTC
>TRBJ1-4|NA|NA|TRBV7-6
CASSLVQAGRVDEKLFF
TGTGCCAGCAGCTTAGTTCAGGCCGGCAGGGTCGATGAAAAACTGTTTTTT
>TRBJ2-3|NA|NA|TRBV7-9
CASSLGHRASTDTQYF
TGTGCCAGCAGCTTAGGTCACAGGGCTAGCACAGATACGCAGTATTTT
>TRBJ2-7|NA|NA|TRBV7-2
CASSLGYILDEQYF
TGTGCCAGCAGCTTAGGGTACATCCTAGACGAGCAGTACTTC
>TRBJ2-7|NA|NA|TRBV19
CASKAGAGDYEQYF
TGTGCCAGTAAAGCAGGGGCCGGAGACTACGAGCAGTACTTC
>TRBJ2-1|TRBD2|NA|TRBV4-1
CASSRELIAGGYNEQFF
TGCGCCAGCAGCCGAGAACTTATAGCGGGGGGCTACAATGAGCAGTTCTTC
>TRBJ2-3|NA|NA|TRBV9
CASSVVYGTDTQYF
TGTGCCAGCAGCGTAGTGTACGGCACAGATACGCAGTATTTT
>TRBJ2-5|NA|NA|TRBV7-6
CASSSIWGGRAAQETQYF
TGTGCCAGCAGCTCAATTTGGGGGGGCCGCGCGGCTCAAGAGACCCAGTACTTC
>TRBJ2-6|NA|few|TRBV19
CASSRGWAGANVLTF
TGTGCCAGTAGCCGGGGATGGGCTGGGGCCAACGTCCTGACTTTC
>TRBJ1-5|TRBD1|NA|TRBV4-1
CASSLGTGDSNQPQHF
TGCGCCAGCAGCCTTGGGACAGGCGATAGCAATCAGCCCCAGCATTTT
>TRBJ2-5|NA|NA|TRBV3-1/TRBV3-2
CASSQAYRGEETQYF
TGTGCCAGCAGCCAAGCGTACAGAGGGGAAGAGACCCAGTACTTC
>TRBJ2-3|NA|NA|TRBV18
CASSPADSTDTQYF
TGTGCCAGCTCACCCGCGGATAGCACAGATACGCAGTATTTT
>TRBJ2-7|TRBD2|NA|TRBV7-8
CASSLFRGGPYEQYF
TGTGCCAGCAGCTTATTTCGCGGGGGGCCCTACGAGCAGTACTTC
>TRBJ2-7|NA|NA|TRBV6-4
CASSDSGPRGEQYF
TGTGCCAGCAGTGACTCAGGACCGCGGGGCGAGCAGTACTTC
>TRBJ2-7|NA|NA|TRBV2
CASSEGLGQPKEQYF
TGTGCCAGCAGTGAAGGGTTGGGGCAGCCTAAGGAGCAGTACTTC
>TRBJ2-7|TRBD1|NA|TRBV2
CASSLRQGRDEQYF
TGTGCCAGCAGTCTTCGACAGGGCAGGGACGAGCAGTACTTC
>TRBJ1-5|NA|NA|TRBV19
CASSIKSRASQPQHF
TGTGCCAGTAGTATAAAGTCCAGGGCGAGCCAGCCCCAGCATTTT
>TRBJ2-3|NA|NA|TRBV27
CASSLVAGEFTDTQYF
TGTGCCAGCAGTTTAGTGGCAGGGGAATTCACAGATACGCAGTATTTT
>TRBJ1-1|NA|NA|TRBV19
CASSLKDSRYTEAFF
TGTGCCAGTAGTCTCAAGGACAGCAGGTACACTGAAGCTTTCTTT
>TRBJ2-7|NA|NA|TRBV11-2
CASTQGSGEQYF
TGTGCCAGCACCCAGGGCTCGGGCGAGCAGTACTTC
>TRBJ1-1|NA|NA|TRBV12-3/TRBV12-4
CASSLGVTEAFF
TGTGCCAGCAGTTTGGGGGTCACTGAAGCTTTCTTT
>TRBJ1-1|NA|NA|TRBV10-3
CAISAPRMITQVKYTEAFF
TGTGCCATCAGTGCTCCTCGCATGATAACACAGGTTAAGTACACTGAAGCTTTCTTT
>TRBJ2-1|TRBD2|NA|TRBV7-2
CASSLIAGGLEQFF
TGTGCCAGCAGCTTAATAGCGGGGGGTCTAGAGCAGTTCTTC